The rows below give T cell receptor beta chains drawn from one sample of a study of blood T cell repertoires in COVID-19. TCRdb's table, derived via immunoSEQ multiplex PCR, lists solely in-frame clones and lacks some. The sample has tens of thousands of clones, around 87% seen once. The sequencing input was peripheral blood. The origin of the receptors is a woman aged 50 to 65 with active or convalescent COVID-19. CDR3s include the opening cysteine and the closing phenylalanine or tryptophan. The D gene is left open where the match is weak. Expanded clones are given a class, and other clones once, few, many or no size at all.

abundance	v_gene	j_gene	d_gene	CDR3nt	CDR3aa
-	TRBV5-4	TRBJ2-2	TRBD2	TGTGCCAGCACTCCCGGGGGGGCCACTCCCCGGGAGCTGTTTTTT	CASTPGGATPRELFF
-	TRBV19	TRBJ1-2	-	TGTGCCAGTAGTATCCGAGAGTTGGCCAGGGCTGGCTATGGCTACACCTTC	CASSIRELARAGYGYTF
-	TRBV25-1	TRBJ1-6	TRBD1	TGTGCCAGCAACGCCGGGACAGGGGATAATTCACCCCTCCACTTT	CASNAGTGDNSPLHF
-	TRBV15	TRBJ2-2	TRBD2	TGTGCCACCAGCAGGCGCCTCCCGACTAGCGGGGACACCGGGGAGCTGTTTTTT	CATSRRLPTSGDTGELFF
-	TRBV3-1/TRBV3-2	TRBJ1-6	TRBD1	TGTGCCAGCAGCCATTCGGACAGGGCTAGTTCACCCCTCCACTTT	CASSHSDRASSPLHF
-	TRBV24-1	TRBJ2-1	TRBD2	TGTGCCACCAGTGATCCCCGGGGGGACTTTAATGAGCAGTTCTTC	CATSDPRGDFNEQFF
-	TRBV30	TRBJ1-2	TRBD1	TGTGCCTGGAGTGAACGGAGGACAGGGGGCGCAAGAGGCTACACCTTC	CAWSERRTGGARGYTF
-	TRBV29-1	TRBJ2-1	-	TGCAGCGTTGAAGAGATACAGAGCTCCTACAATGAGCAGTTCTTC	CSVEEIQSSYNEQFF
-	TRBV11-3	TRBJ1-6	-	TGTGCCAGCAGCAGGGGGTATCGGTCACCCCTCCACTTT	CASSRGYRSPLHF
-	TRBV19	TRBJ1-1	-	TGTGCCAGTAGTATAGAGGCGGGGTATGAAGCTTTCTTT	CASSIEAGYEAFF
-	TRBV7-9	TRBJ1-1	-	TGTGCCAGCAGCTTAGGGATCAGCGCCCCGGAAGCTTTCTTT	CASSLGISAPEAFF
-	TRBV4-1	TRBJ2-2	TRBD2	TGCGCCAGCAGCCAAGAAGGAGGAACGGGGGGGCCCGGGGAGCTGTTTTTT	CASSQEGGTGGPGELFF
-	TRBV25-1	TRBJ1-1	-	TGTGCCAGCAGTGAATATTCAGGGGAAGCTTTCTTT	CASSEYSGEAFF
-	TRBV11-2	TRBJ1-2	TRBD1	TGTGCCAGCAGCTTAGGGACAGGGGGCCCTTCCTTC	CASSLGTGGPSF
-	TRBV6-2/TRBV6-3	TRBJ1-2	-	TGTGCCAGCAGTAACAGGGTTTATGGCTACACCTTC	CASSNRVYGYTF
-	TRBV24-1	TRBJ2-3	TRBD2	TGTGCCACCCTTGGGCTAGCGGGGGTTGATCCAGAAGATACGCAGTATTTT	CATLGLAGVDPEDTQYF
few	TRBV5-1	TRBJ1-1	TRBD1	TGCGCCAGCAGCGTGGACAGGGACACTGAAGCTTTCTTT	CASSVDRDTEAFF
-	TRBV6-5	TRBJ1-2	-	TGTGCCAGCAGTTACTCGACCAACCCCGACAGCTCTGGCTACACCTTC	CASSYSTNPDSSGYTF
-	TRBV4-3	TRBJ2-6	TRBD2	TGCGCCAGCAGCCCATGGGGGAGGGCTGGGGCCAACGTCCTGACTTTC	CASSPWGRAGANVLTF
few	TRBV4-3	TRBJ2-3	-	TGCGCCAGCAGCCAAGTCTGGGGGGACCGCACAGATACGCAGTATTTT	CASSQVWGDRTDTQYF
-	TRBV4-3	TRBJ1-4	-	TGCGCCAGCAGCCAAGTGGGGGGATTTGAAAAACTGTTTTTT	CASSQVGGFEKLFF
-	TRBV28	TRBJ1-1	-	TGTGCCAGCAGTCTCCCACAGGGATGGACTGAAGCTTTCTTT	CASSLPQGWTEAFF
-	TRBV7-9	TRBJ1-2	-	TGTGCCAGCAGCTTAGGAACAGGGCTGGGAGGCTACACCTTC	CASSLGTGLGGYTF
-	TRBV4-1	TRBJ2-7	-	TGCGCCAGCAGCCATGTTTTCGGACGGGGGGCCGGATCCTACGAGCAGTACTTC	CASSHVFGRGAGSYEQYF
-	TRBV11-2	TRBJ1-2	-	TGTGCCAGCAGCTTAGACAGAACCGGCTACACCTTC	CASSLDRTGYTF
many	TRBV7-2	TRBJ1-2	-	TGTGCCAGCAGCCTGGGGGACTACATGGGCTATGGCTACACCTTC	CASSLGDYMGYGYTF
-	TRBV6-5	TRBJ1-6	-	TGTGCCAGCAGTTACCAACCAGGGGTATCGCAGTCACCCCTCCACTTT	CASSYQPGVSQSPLHF
-	TRBV29-1	TRBJ1-1	TRBD1	TGCAGCGGACAGGGAAACGAAGCTTTCTTT	CSGQGNEAFF
-	TRBV11-2	TRBJ2-7	-	TGTGCCAGCAGCTTGGAAAGGGGGGGGTCCTACGAGCAGTACTTC	CASSLERGGSYEQYF
-	TRBV10-2	TRBJ2-5	-	TGCGCCAGCAGGAGCGGTAAAGAGACCCAGTACTTC	CASRSGKETQYF
-	TRBV25-1	TRBJ2-4	-	TGTGCCAGCAGTGAATTCGAGATTCAGTACTTC	CASSEFEIQYF
-	TRBV7-2	TRBJ2-5	-	TGTGCCAGCAGCGTCGGACAAGGCGAGACCCAGTACTTC	CASSVGQGETQYF
few	TRBV19	TRBJ1-5	TRBD1	TGTGCCAGTAGCCCTGGGACAGGGGCACAGCCCCAGCATTTT	CASSPGTGAQPQHF
-	TRBV7-3	TRBJ2-1	TRBD2	TGTGCCAGCAGCCTTTTCACTAGCGGGGGGGTAGGTGAGCAGTTCTTC	CASSLFTSGGVGEQFF
-	TRBV7-2	TRBJ2-7	TRBD1	TGTGCCAGCAGCTTAGGTAGGGACAGGTACGAGCAGTACTTC	CASSLGRDRYEQYF
few	TRBV19	TRBJ2-6	-	TGTGCCAGTAGTATAGGAGGAGGGCGTGCTGGGGCCAACGTCCTGACTTTC	CASSIGGGRAGANVLTF
few	TRBV11-2	TRBJ1-2	TRBD1	TGTGCCAGCAGCAACGAGGGGGCAGGAGGCTACACCTTC	CASSNEGAGGYTF
-	TRBV5-5	TRBJ1-1	-	TGTGCCAGCAGTCCGCAGGGGTCTGAAGCTTTCTTT	CASSPQGSEAFF
-	TRBV2	TRBJ1-2	-	TGTGCCAGCAGTACCACAAGTTATGGCTACACCTTC	CASSTTSYGYTF
-	TRBV28	TRBJ1-1	TRBD1	TGTGCCAGCAGTCCAGGTGGGACAGGGAACACTGAAGCTTTCTTT	CASSPGGTGNTEAFF
-	TRBV13	TRBJ2-3	-	TGTGCCAGCAGCCCAGGGTATAGCACAGATACGCAGTATTTT	CASSPGYSTDTQYF
-	TRBV3-1/TRBV3-2	TRBJ2-7	-	TGTGCCAGCAGCCCAAGGGGGTTATTAAACGAGCAGTACTTC	CASSPRGLLNEQYF
-	TRBV12-3/TRBV12-4	TRBJ1-2	-	TGTGCCAGCACCGTATTAAACTATGGCTACACCTTC	CASTVLNYGYTF
once	TRBV6-4	TRBJ1-6	-	TGTGCCAGCAGCGGACAGCCTTATAATTCACCCCTCCACTTT	CASSGQPYNSPLHF
few	TRBV6-5	TRBJ2-7	TRBD2	TGTGCCAGCAGTTACTCGAGCGGGGGAGGGACCTACGAGCAGTACTTC	CASSYSSGGGTYEQYF
-	TRBV7-2	TRBJ2-7	-	TGTGCCAGCAGCTTAGGTCGGTCCTACGAGCAGTACTTC	CASSLGRSYEQYF
-	TRBV4-3	TRBJ2-7	-	TGCGCCAGCAGCCAAGATGTCACGACTCTGGAGCAGTACTTC	CASSQDVTTLEQYF
-	TRBV5-1	TRBJ1-1	-	TGCGCCAGCAGCTTTAAAAGGTTCACAGGGCGGTTTAGGAACACTGAAGCTTTCTTT	CASSFKRFTGRFRNTEAFF